Listed below are T cell receptor beta chains from one sample, sequenced in a study of response to subunit inactivated influenza vaccine. A single record per CDR3 protein comes from TCRdb applying MiXCR to the RT-PCR reads. The sample yields over 400,000 distinct CDR3 sequences, approximately 13% seen once. The sample in question was PBMCs from blood, obtained roughly 48 days after vaccination. Receptors were obtained from a man in his forties or fifties who received an inactivated influenza vaccine. CDR3s include the opening cysteine and the closing phenylalanine or tryptophan. Each record gives: D gene, V gene, clone size, J gene, CDR3 length, CDR3 DNA, CDR3 protein. A D gene is named only where the DNA matches it firmly. A row's size may be missing; if present it is once, few, many or a size class.

.	TRBV29-1	.	TRBJ1-2	12	TGCAGCGTTGTCGATAGATTACGTGGCTACACCTTC	CSVVDRLRGYTF
TRBD1	TRBV5-1	few	TRBJ2-2	15	TGCGCCAGCAGCCGCCCGACAGGGATTGGGGGGGAGCTGTTTTTT	CASSRPTGIGGELFF
TRBD1	TRBV27	few	TRBJ1-6	16	TGTGCCAGCAGTCTAATCGGACAGGGGGCTTTTTCACCCCTCCACTTT	CASSLIGQGAFSPLHF
.	TRBV20-1	few	TRBJ2-1	15	TGCAGTGCTAGGGACCCCACTCAGGGCGACAATGAGCAGTTCTTC	CSARDPTQGDNEQFF
.	TRBV11-2	.	TRBJ2-1	14	TGTGCCAGCAGCTTTTTGGGCGGCTACAATGAGCAGTTCTTC	CASSFLGGYNEQFF
TRBD1	TRBV20-1	many	TRBJ2-1	14	TGCAGTGCTAGGCTGGGACAGGGGGCAGGTGAGCAGTTCTTC	CSARLGQGAGEQFF
TRBD1	TRBV12-3/TRBV12-4	.	TRBJ2-6	19	TGTGCCAGCAGTTCCCCTCAAGGGGGCTATAGCTCTGGGGCCAACGTCCTGACTTTC	CASSSPQGGYSSGANVLTF
.	TRBV20-1	.	TRBJ2-1	16	TGCAGTGCTGTCACCTCGGGGGCCCCTTCCTACAATGAGCAGTTCTTC	CSAVTSGAPSYNEQFF
.	TRBV7-9	few	TRBJ1-1	12	TGTGCCAGCAGCTTAGGACGGCTTGAAGCTTTCTTT	CASSLGRLEAFF
TRBD2	TRBV6-6	.	TRBJ2-1	13	TGTGCCAGCACGGGACTAGCGAGCAATGAGCAGTTCTTC	CASTGLASNEQFF
TRBD1	TRBV7-2	few	TRBJ2-7	15	TGTGCCAGCAACCAAATTCAGGGGGCGGGAAACGAGCAGTACTTC	CASNQIQGAGNEQYF
TRBD2	TRBV6-2/TRBV6-3	.	TRBJ2-7	14	TGTGCCAGCAGGACACTAGCGGCCTCCTACGAGCAGTACTTC	CASRTLAASYEQYF
.	TRBV6-2/TRBV6-3	.	TRBJ2-5	14	TGTGCCAGCAGTTACTCCACGGCGAAAGAGACCCAGTACTTC	CASSYSTAKETQYF
.	TRBV20-1	few	TRBJ2-2	14	TGCAGTGCCCTTAAGTCTATCGTCGGCGGGGAGCTGTTTTTT	CSALKSIVGGELFF
TRBD1	TRBV12-3/TRBV12-4	many	TRBJ2-7	15	TGTGCCAGCAGTTTAGAGGGGGCATCATCCTACGAGCAGTACTTC	CASSLEGASSYEQYF
.	TRBV20-1	few	TRBJ2-1	17	TGCAGTGCTAGTAGCCGGGACGTATGGGGCGGGGACAATGAGCAGTTCTTC	CSASSRDVWGGDNEQFF
TRBD2	TRBV10-2	few	TRBJ2-2	18	TGCGCCAGCAGTGGGACTAGCGGCGTAGCCTTAAACACCGGGGAGCTGTTTTTT	CASSGTSGVALNTGELFF
.	TRBV29-1	few	TRBJ2-2	12	TGCAGCGCCGGGCCATTCACCGGGGAGCTGTTTTTT	CSAGPFTGELFF
.	TRBV7-9	.	TRBJ2-5	12	TGTGCCAGCAGCTTATTGCCGGAGACCCAGTACTTC	CASSLLPETQYF
.	TRBV10-3	few	TRBJ2-7	13	TGTGCCATCAGTGAGCGGACAGCTAACGAGCAGTACTTC	CAISERTANEQYF
.	TRBV25-1	few	TRBJ2-1	12	TGTGCCAGCAGTGAATTGGGTCGGGAGCAGTTCTTC	CASSELGREQFF
.	TRBV5-1	.	TRBJ1-1	13	TGCGCCAGCAGCTTGAGGGGCGGTGGTTGGGCTTTCTTT	CASSLRGGGWAFF
TRBD1	TRBV11-2	.	TRBJ2-6	18	TGTGCCAGCAGCTTTCCGAGACAGGGAGTTACCGGGGCCAACGTCCTGACTTTC	CASSFPRQGVTGANVLTF
.	TRBV5-6	.	TRBJ2-3	15	TGTGCCAGCAGCTTGGATCTTAGGGGGACAGATACGCAGTATTTT	CASSLDLRGTDTQYF
.	TRBV20-1	few	TRBJ1-1	15	TGCAGTGCTAGAAATCGTGACGCAGCTAAGACTGAAGCTTTCTTT	CSARNRDAAKTEAFF
TRBD1	TRBV27	.	TRBJ2-5	15	TGTGCCAGCAGTTTACTGGGACAGTACCAAGAGACCCAGTACTTC	CASSLLGQYQETQYF
.	TRBV10-3	.	TRBJ2-5	14	TGTGCCATCAGTGAGCGTGGCTTTCAAGAGACCCAGTACTTC	CAISERGFQETQYF
.	TRBV28	many	TRBJ1-2	12	TGTGCCAGCAGTTTTAAATCCTATGGCTACACCTTC	CASSFKSYGYTF
.	TRBV7-8	.	TRBJ2-5	14	TGTGCCAGCAGCTTAGATCCCCAGAGAGAGACCCAGTACTTC	CASSLDPQRETQYF